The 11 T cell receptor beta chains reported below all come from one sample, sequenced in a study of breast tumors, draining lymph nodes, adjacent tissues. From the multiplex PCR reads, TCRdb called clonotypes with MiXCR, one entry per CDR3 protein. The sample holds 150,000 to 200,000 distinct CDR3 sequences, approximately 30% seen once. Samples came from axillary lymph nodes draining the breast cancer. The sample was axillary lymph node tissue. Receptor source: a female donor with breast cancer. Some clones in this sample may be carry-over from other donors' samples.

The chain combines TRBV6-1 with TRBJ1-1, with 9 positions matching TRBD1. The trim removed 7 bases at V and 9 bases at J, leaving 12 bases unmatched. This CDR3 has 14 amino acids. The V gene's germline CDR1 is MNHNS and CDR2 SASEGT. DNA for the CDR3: TGTGCCAGCACCCTGGACAGGGGAAACGAAAAAGCTTTCTTT. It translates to CASTLDRGNEKAFF.

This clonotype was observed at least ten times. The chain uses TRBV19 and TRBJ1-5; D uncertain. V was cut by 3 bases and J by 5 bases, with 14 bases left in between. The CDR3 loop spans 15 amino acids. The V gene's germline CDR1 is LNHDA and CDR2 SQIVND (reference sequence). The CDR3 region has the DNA TGTGCCAGTAGTATCGAGTCCTCCGGGGATCAGCCCCAGCATTTT. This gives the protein CASSIESSGDQPQHF.

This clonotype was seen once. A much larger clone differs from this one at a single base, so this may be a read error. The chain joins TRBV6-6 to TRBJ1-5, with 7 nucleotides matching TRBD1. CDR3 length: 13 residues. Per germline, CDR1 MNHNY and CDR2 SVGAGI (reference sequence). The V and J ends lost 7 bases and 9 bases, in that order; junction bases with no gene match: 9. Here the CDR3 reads CASTDRVGRPQHF. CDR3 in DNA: TGTGCCAGCACCGACAGGGTGGGTCGGCCCCAGCATTTT.

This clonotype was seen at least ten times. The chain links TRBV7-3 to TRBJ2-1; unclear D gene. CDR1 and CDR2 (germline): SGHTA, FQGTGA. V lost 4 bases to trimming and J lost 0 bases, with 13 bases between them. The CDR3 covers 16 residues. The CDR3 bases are TGTGCCAGCAGCTCCTTCCCTAACCCCTCCTACAATGAGCAGTTCTTC. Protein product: CASSSFPNPSYNEQFF.

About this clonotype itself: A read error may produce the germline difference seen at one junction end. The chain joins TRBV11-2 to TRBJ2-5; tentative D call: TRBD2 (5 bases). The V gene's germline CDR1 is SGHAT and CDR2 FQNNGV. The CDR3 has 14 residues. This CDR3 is CASSSRGYQGTQYF. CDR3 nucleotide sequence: TGTGCCAGCAGCAGCCGCGGGTACCAAGGGACCCAGTACTTC.

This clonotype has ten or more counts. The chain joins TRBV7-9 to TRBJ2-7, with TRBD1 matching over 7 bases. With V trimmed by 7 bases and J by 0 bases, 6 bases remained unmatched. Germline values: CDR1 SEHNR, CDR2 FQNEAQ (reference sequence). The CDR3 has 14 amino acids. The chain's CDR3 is CASILTGSSYEQYF. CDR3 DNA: TGTGCCAGCATCCTGACAGGGAGCTCCTACGAGCAGTACTTC.

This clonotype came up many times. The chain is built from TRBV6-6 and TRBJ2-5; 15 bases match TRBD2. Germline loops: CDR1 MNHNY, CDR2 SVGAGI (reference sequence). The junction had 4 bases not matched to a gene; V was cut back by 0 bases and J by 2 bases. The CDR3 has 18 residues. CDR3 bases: TGTGCCAGCAGTTACTCGGGACTAGCGGGGGGTCGGCAAGAGACCCAGTACTTC. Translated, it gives CASSYSGLAGGRQETQYF.

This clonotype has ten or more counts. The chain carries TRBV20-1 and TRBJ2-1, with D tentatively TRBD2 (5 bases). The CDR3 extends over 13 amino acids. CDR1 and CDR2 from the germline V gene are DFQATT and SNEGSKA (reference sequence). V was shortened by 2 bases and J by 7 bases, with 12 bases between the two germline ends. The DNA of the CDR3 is TGCAGTGCTAGATTCCCGGGAAATAATGAGCAGTTCTTC. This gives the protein CSARFPGNNEQFF.

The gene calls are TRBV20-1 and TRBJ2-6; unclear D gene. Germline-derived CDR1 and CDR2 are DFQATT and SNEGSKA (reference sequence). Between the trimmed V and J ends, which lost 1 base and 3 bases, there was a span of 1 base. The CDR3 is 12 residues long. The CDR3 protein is CSARVGANVLTF. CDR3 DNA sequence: TGCAGTGCTAGAGTTGGGGCCAACGTCCTGACTTTC.

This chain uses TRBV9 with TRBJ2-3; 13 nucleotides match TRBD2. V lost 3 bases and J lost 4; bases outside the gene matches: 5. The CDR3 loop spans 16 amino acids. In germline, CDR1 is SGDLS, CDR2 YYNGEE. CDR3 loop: CASSAGLAGYSDTQYF. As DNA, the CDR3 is TGTGCCAGCAGCGCGGGACTAGCGGGGTATTCAGATACGCAGTATTTT.

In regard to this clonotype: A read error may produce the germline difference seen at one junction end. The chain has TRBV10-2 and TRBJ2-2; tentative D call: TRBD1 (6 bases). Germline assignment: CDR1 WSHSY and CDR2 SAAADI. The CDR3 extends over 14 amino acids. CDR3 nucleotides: TGCGCCAGCAGTCAGGGGCTGCACACCGGGGAGCTGTCTTTT. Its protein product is CASSQGLHTGELSF.